This T cell receptor beta chain was identified during a study of blood T cell repertoires in COVID-19. In the study's own analysis: Cell counts per sample came from amplifying reference gene primers. Clones were sequenced by immunoSEQ multiplex PCR, and TCRdb holds only the in-frame ones, with some missing. V, J and clone size are taken as reported in that table, and D and trimming were inferred from the DNA itself. The sample holds about 220,000 clones, over 70% seen once. The CDR3 sequence is 13 residues long. Germline CDR1 and CDR2: SGHAT and FQNNGV. The ends were cut back, 4 bases at V and 5 bases at J, with 11 bases in the middle.

The specimen was peripheral blood. The clonotype was recovered from a woman aged 65 to 85 with acute or convalescent COVID-19. This chain links TRBV11-2 with TRBJ2-5; unclear D gene. This chain's CDR3 is CASSYSIRETQYF. The DNA for the CDR3 is TGTGCCAGCAGCTATAGTATACGGGAGACCCAGTACTTC.